What follows are 17 T cell receptor beta chains derived from one specimen sequenced in a study of cytomegalovirus exposure and HLA in healthy donors (dated by TCRdb to about 2017). The protocol used for the library was the immunoSEQ multiplex PCR assay. For the multiplex PCR, a mixture combining 60 forward primers for TCR Vbeta segments and 13 reverse primers for TCR Jbeta segments was used. Entries here come from immuneACCESS through TCRdb and include only in-frame sequences with V and J called. Some clones fail to appear in such tables; in the studies checked, an unresolved V gene covers under half of the shortfall, and the cause of the remainder is unknown. The sample profile shows 160,000 or so clones; roughly 85% of them were found once. The ten largest make up nearly 6.5% of the sample. The sequencing input was PBMCs. The receptors here all came from a man aged 40-55 years in good health and CMV-seropositive.

This chain links TRBV11-3 with TRBJ2-7; tentatively, D is TRBD1 (5 bases). The CDR3 has 15 amino acids. The germline gives CDR1 SGHNT, CDR2 YENEEA. V was cut by 0 bases and J by 2 bases, with 11 bases left in between. The CDR3 here is CASSLDRGPAYEQYF. For the CDR3, the DNA is TGTGCCAGCAGCTTAGATAGGGGTCCGGCCTACGAGCAGTACTTC.

The chain employs TRBV7-6 and TRBJ2-5; 9 bases agree with TRBD2. CDR3 length: 13 amino acids. Germline loops: CDR1 SGHVS, CDR2 FNYEAQ. V was pared by 4 bases and J by 6 bases, with 3 bases of the junction left unmatched. In DNA, the CDR3 is TGTGCCAGCAGCTATAGCGGGAGACAGACCCAGTACTTC. Amino acids: CASSYSGRQTQYF.

The chain carries TRBV9 and TRBJ1-1; TRBD1 matches 7 bases. CDR3 length: 18 amino acids. The germline V gene encodes CDR1 SGDLS and CDR2 YYNGEE. V lost 3 bases, J lost 1 base, and 15 bases stayed unmatched. The DNA for the CDR3 is TGTGCCAGCAGCGGAGCCGGGTGGGGACAGTCGACGAACACTGAAGCTTTCTTT. This sequence encodes CASSGAGWGQSTNTEAFF.

The chain links TRBV27 to TRBJ1-2; no firm D call. V lost 5 bases and J 7 bases, leaving 17 bases between the germline ends. Germline CDR1 is MNHEY and CDR2 is SMNVEV (reference sequence). The CDR3 is made up of 14 amino acids. CDR3 region: CASSRESFLRGYTF. The CDR3, as DNA: TGTGCCAGCAGTCGGGAGTCTTTTTTACGTGGCTACACCTTC.

This chain links TRBV19 with TRBJ2-5; 8 nucleotides align to TRBD2. Germline lookup yields CDR1 LNHDA and CDR2 SQIVND (reference sequence). The V gene end was trimmed by 5 bases and the J gene end by 4 bases; junction bases not matched to a gene: 6. The CDR3 covers 14 residues. The CDR3 sequence: CASSQRLAGETQYF. Written as DNA, the CDR3 is TGTGCCAGTAGTCAGCGGCTAGCGGGAGAGACCCAGTACTTC. Variable domain in full (rest from reference TRBV19 and TRBJ2-5): DGGITQSPKYLFRKEGQNVTLSCEQNLNHDAMYWYRQDPGQGLRLIYYSQIVNDFQKGDIAEGYSVSREKKESFPLTVTSAQKNPTAFYLCASSQRLAGETQYFGPGTRLLVL.

This clone was detected only a few times. V usage is TRBV5-4 and J usage is TRBJ2-3, with D maybe TRBD2 (5 bases). The CDR3 consists of 15 residues. The germline V gene encodes CDR1 SGHNT and CDR2 YYREEE (reference sequence). The germline V and J ends were trimmed by 1 base and 5 bases, with 14 bases remaining between them. In DNA form, the CDR3 reads TGTGCCAGCAGCTTGAAGTCCCGGGATGGAGATACGCAGTATTTT. This gives the protein CASSLKSRDGDTQYF.

The chain links TRBV4-1 to TRBJ2-7, with 7 bases fitting TRBD2. The CDR3 sequence is 13 residues long. Germline V gene data show CDR1 as MGHRA and CDR2 as YSYEKL. After removal of 1 base from V and 7 bases from J, the junction contained 4 bases not matched to a gene. Written as DNA, the CDR3 is TGCGCCAGCAGCCAAGCACTAGCGAGTGAGCAGTACTTC. Translating gives CASSQALASEQYF.

The chain combines TRBV28 with TRBJ2-4; weak D call: TRBD1 (6 bases). V dropped 3 bases and J dropped 5 bases, with 14 bases sitting between them. Germline V gene sequence: CDR1 MDHEN, CDR2 SYDVKM. The CDR3 length is 15 residues. CDR3 bases: TGTGCCAGCAGTTTGCAAGGGTCAGGGGAAAACATTCAGTACTTC. This gives the protein CASSLQGSGENIQYF.

The CDR3 reads CASSPPYSGADTQYF. In DNA form, the CDR3 reads TGTGCCAGCTCACCTCCCTACAGCGGGGCAGATACGCAGTATTTT. This chain uses TRBV18 with TRBJ2-3, with 7 bases aligning to TRBD2. The CDR3 sequence is 15 residues long. Germline CDR1 is KGHSH and CDR2 is LQKENI. V was clipped by 3 bases and J by 4 bases; unmatched bases: 7.

The J gene is TRBJ2-1, the V gene TRBV9; weak D call: TRBD2 (5 bases). V was cut by 3 bases and J by 0 bases, with 7 bases left in between. This CDR3 comprises 14 residues. CDR1 SGDLS and CDR2 YYNGEE come from the germline V gene. The CDR3 spells CASSARGSYNEQFF. DNA of the CDR3: TGTGCCAGCAGCGCCCGGGGCTCCTACAATGAGCAGTTCTTC.

V is TRBV11-3 and J is TRBJ2-7, with D perhaps TRBD2 (6 bases). Germline V lookup: CDR1 SGHNT, CDR2 YENEEA. The V end was cut by 1 base, the J end by 0 bases, with 13 bases between. This CDR3 is 16 amino acids long. For the CDR3, the DNA is TGTGCCAGCAGCTTAGGGGGGACTGCGAGCTCCTACGAGCAGTACTTC. Amino acid sequence: CASSLGGTASSYEQYF.

The rearrangement uses TRBV28 and TRBJ2-1, with a possible D match to TRBD2 (5 bases). Trimming cost V 3 bases and J 7 bases, with 16 bases left between them. The CDR3 totals 15 residues. Germline loops: CDR1 MDHEN, CDR2 SYDVKM. This CDR3 is CASSFVLSPGNEQFF. The CDR3 region has the DNA TGTGCCAGCAGTTTTGTTTTGTCTCCGGGAAATGAGCAGTTCTTC.

The chain is built from TRBV4-1 and TRBJ2-7, with D unclear. CDR3 length: 15 residues. Germline loops: CDR1 MGHRA, CDR2 YSYEKL. Between the trimmed V and J ends, which lost 4 bases and 0 bases, there was a span of 13 bases. The CDR3 nucleotides are TGCGCCAGCAGCCTGTCTCAGGTTAGCTCCTACGAGCAGTACTTC. This translates into CASSLSQVSSYEQYF.

The V and J genes are TRBV27 and TRBJ2-1; 7 bases agree with TRBD1. Trimming cost V 6 bases and J 2 bases; bases outside gene matches: 4. Germline-derived CDR1 and CDR2 are MNHEY and SMNVEV (reference sequence). The CDR3 sequence is 14 residues long. DNA for the CDR3: TGTGCCAGCAGGAACAGGGGAACCTACAATGAGCAGTTCTTC. Its translation is CASRNRGTYNEQFF.

This clone was detected only once. J is TRBJ2-1 and V is TRBV5-1, with a tentative D call TRBD2 (6 bases). This CDR3 comprises 13 residues. Trimming took off 3 bases at V and 6 bases at J, with 10 bases between the two ends. CDR1 is SGHRS and CDR2 is YFSETQ in the germline V gene. The CDR3 DNA reads as TGCGCCAGCAGCTGGGGACTCAGCAATGAGCAGTTCTTC. Amino acids: CASSWGLSNEQFF.

The V gene is TRBV5-1, the J gene TRBJ2-5; the D gene is possibly TRBD1 (5 bases). The J call may be incorrect, as the DNA end agrees better with TRBJ2-7. The CDR3 loop spans 14 amino acids. Germline CDR1 and CDR2: SGHRS and YFSETQ. Here the CDR3 DNA reads TGCGCCAGCAGCTTGGTAGGGGCCTACAACGAGCAGTACTTC. Encoded protein: CASSLVGAYNEQYF.

The chain couples TRBV2 to TRBJ1-3; 7 bases match TRBD1. The J segment lost 0 bases and the V segment lost 3 bases, leaving 8 bases of the junction unmatched. The CDR3 is 17 residues long. The V gene's germline CDR1 is SNHLY and CDR2 FYNNEI. The CDR3 nucleotides read TGTGCCAGCAGTGATGGGACAGCACTAATCTCTGGAAACACCATATATTTT. This encodes CASSDGTALISGNTIYF.